This entry features one TCR beta chain sequence. When the RNA was reverse transcribed, random hexamers were used with an input of roughly 0.5 to 1 ug. TCRdb ran MiXCR on the immunoSEQ multiplex PCR reads and lists one entry per CDR3 protein. The data contain about 440,000 distinct CDR3 sequences, 75% to 90% of them singletons. CDR3 length: 15 residues. After removal of 5 bases from V and 5 bases from J, the junction contained 6 bases not matched to a gene. CDR1 LNHDA and CDR2 SQIVND come from the germline V gene (reference sequence). The source of the sample is a study of CD8 T cells in Susac syndrome.

This TCR was recovered from a human donor with multiple sclerosis. The chain is built from TRBV19 and TRBJ1-1; 12 bases match TRBD1. The sequencing sample was made of CD8+ T cells from PBMCs. CDR3 sequence reads: CASSPGTGGATEAFF. The CDR3 nucleotides are TGTGCCAGTAGTCCCGGGACAGGGGGCGCGACTGAAGCTTTCTTT.